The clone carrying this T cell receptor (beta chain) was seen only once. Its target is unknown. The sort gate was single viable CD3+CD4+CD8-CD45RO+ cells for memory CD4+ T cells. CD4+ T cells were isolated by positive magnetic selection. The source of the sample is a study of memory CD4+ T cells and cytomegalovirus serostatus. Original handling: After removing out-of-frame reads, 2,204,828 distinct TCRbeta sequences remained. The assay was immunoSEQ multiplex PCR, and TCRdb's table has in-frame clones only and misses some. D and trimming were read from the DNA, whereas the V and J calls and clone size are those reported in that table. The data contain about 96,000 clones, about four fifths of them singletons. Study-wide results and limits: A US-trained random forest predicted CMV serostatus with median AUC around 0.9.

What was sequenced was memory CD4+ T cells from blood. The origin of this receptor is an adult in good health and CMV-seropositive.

Here the CDR3 reads CASSPLRDRRGNTIYF. As DNA, the CDR3 is TGTGCCAGCTCACCACTCCGGGACAGGCGTGGAAACACCATATATTTT. This rearrangement joins TRBV18 to TRBJ1-3, with 8 bases identical to TRBD1. V shed 1 base, J shed 3 bases, and the junction held 5 bases outside the gene matches. CDR3 length: 16 residues. Germline V lookup: CDR1 KGHSH, CDR2 LQKENI.